This T cell receptor beta chain comes out of a study of molecular identifiers for immune sequencing clone quantification. Study outcomes and limitations: In naive cells, clones above 20 RNA copies held under 1% of molecules, whereas in effector cells they held over 99%. Among about a million naive cells, spiked Jurkat TCR RNA from a single cell was reportedly detectable.

TCRdb re-called the PCR reads with MiXCR, one entry per CDR3 protein. The sample carries 300,000 to 400,000 distinct CDR3 sequences, 20% to 25% recorded once. V lost 5 bases to trimming and J lost 8 bases; unmatched junction nucleotides: 16. The CDR3 spans 15 residues. The germline gives CDR1 DFQATT, CDR2 SNEGSKA (reference sequence). On this clonotype: Its antigen is unknown. This could be a read error, since a much larger clone is one nucleotide away.

Naive CD8 T cells were sorted, and the gate applied was CD8+CD4-CCR7+CD45RA+. The TCR was taken from a human donor in good health. Some libraries in this study had Jurkat cell RNA spiked in. J is TRBJ2-3 and V is TRBV20-1; TRBD2 aligns across 7 bases. Sequencing was carried out using naive CD8+ T cells from blood, with Jurkat cell RNA spiked in. Described subset: FACS-sorted CD8+CD4-CCR7+CD45RA+ naive T cells. CDR3 DNA sequence: TGCAGTGCTGAGGAACCTAGCGGATCCCCAGGTACGCAGTATTTT. Translating it yields CSAEEPSGSPGTQYF.